The 28 T cell receptor beta chains below all came from one sample that was sequenced in a study of CD4+ T cells in melanoma. TCRdb's table, derived via immunoSEQ multiplex PCR, lists solely in-frame clones and lacks some. The table lists about 140,000 clones, about nine tenths of them singletons. Receptors originate from a human donor with melanoma.

This clone appeared a single time. The CDR3: CASSRTGGLSGYGYTF. CDR3 bases: TGTGCCAGCAGTCGCACCGGGGGGCTATCAGGCTATGGCTACACCTTC. The rearrangement links TRBV27 to TRBJ1-2, with D tentatively TRBD1 (6 bases). This CDR3 region has 16 residues. V was shortened by 5 bases and J by 4 bases, with 20 bases between the two germline ends. CDR1 is MNHEY and CDR2 is SMNVEV in the germline V gene (reference sequence).

This chain joins TRBV5-6 and TRBJ1-1, with TRBD1 as a possible D gene (6 bases). Trimming removed 4 bases at V and 10 bases at J, with 20 bases between. The V gene's germline CDR1 is SGHDT and CDR2 YYEEEE. This CDR3 contains 14 residues. The DNA for the CDR3 is TGTGCCAGCAGCCCGGGGACAACCAATGTTGGAGCTTTCTTT. This translates into CASSPGTTNVGAFF.

The chain is built from TRBV5-1 and TRBJ2-1, with a weak D call TRBD2 (6 bases). Trimming removed 0 bases from V and 1 base from J, with 8 bases in between. Germline V gene sequence: CDR1 SGHRS, CDR2 YFSETQ. The CDR3 extends over 15 amino acids. CDR3 sequence (DNA): TGCGCCAGCAGCTTGGAAGGGAGGTCCTACAATGAGCAGTTCTTC. It is translated as CASSLEGRSYNEQFF. The variable domain in full, with the rest retrieved from reference TRBV5-1 and TRBJ2-1, is KAGVTQTPRYLIKTRGQQVTLSCSPISGHRSVSWYQQTPGQGLQFLFEYFSETQRNKGNFPGRFSGRQFSNSRSEMNVSTLELGDSALYLCASSLEGRSYNEQFFGPGTRLTVL.

The genes are TRBV5-1 and TRBJ2-5; TRBD1 agrees at 11 bases. The V segment lost 4 bases and the J segment 5 bases; nucleotides outside the gene matches: 7. Germline V lookup: CDR1 SGHRS, CDR2 YFSETQ. The CDR3 is 15 residues long. CDR3 sequence reads: CASSGTGGARETQYF. Here the CDR3 DNA reads TGCGCCAGCAGCGGGACAGGGGGGGCCCGGGAGACCCAGTACTTC.

This clone was counted a few times. Other DNA sequences in the same sample also yield this CDR3. The V gene is TRBV30, the J gene TRBJ1-5; TRBD1 aligns across 8 bases. The CDR3 has 14 residues. CDR1 is GTSNPN and CDR2 is SVGIG in the germline V gene (reference sequence). V was clipped by 0 bases and J by 6 bases; unmatched bases: 4. The CDR3 DNA is TGTGCCTGGAGTGTACTACAGGGGGTTCAGCCCCAGCATTTT. It yields the protein CAWSVLQGVQPQHF.

The chain uses TRBV5-1 and TRBJ2-5, with TRBD2 matching 13 bases. Germline V gene data show CDR1 as SGHRS and CDR2 as YFSETQ. This CDR3 spans 15 amino acids. The trim removed 4 bases at V and 5 bases at J, leaving 5 bases unmatched. The CDR3 here is CASSPRLAGGETQYF. Here the CDR3 DNA reads TGCGCCAGCAGCCCGAGACTAGCGGGGGGTGAGACCCAGTACTTC.

This clone turned up a few times. CDR3 in DNA: TGTGCCAGCAGCCTCAGCCCGACTATGCCCGAGCAGTACTTC. Its translation is CASSLSPTMPEQYF. The J gene is TRBJ2-7, the V gene TRBV7-2; the D gene is possibly TRBD2 (5 bases). Germline assignment: CDR1 SGHTA and CDR2 FQGNSA. The CDR3 is made up of 14 amino acids. Trimming took off 5 bases at V and 6 bases at J, with 17 bases between the two ends.

J is TRBJ2-5 and V is TRBV5-4; D is ambiguous. This CDR3 is 14 amino acids long. Germline CDR1 is SGHNT and CDR2 is YYREEE (reference sequence). With 1 base removed from V and 0 bases from J, the gap between germline ends came to 7 bases. The CDR3 DNA reads as TGTGCCAGCAGCTTGAGGAGCAACCAAGAGACCCAGTACTTC. It specifies CASSLRSNQETQYF.

The chain couples TRBV10-1 to TRBJ1-4, with D tentatively TRBD1 (5 bases). Germline V gene sequence: CDR1 WNHNN, CDR2 SYGVQD (reference sequence). V lost 6 bases, J lost 5 bases, and 10 bases lay in between. There are 13 residues in the CDR3. The CDR3 protein is CASRRTINEKLFF. In DNA, the CDR3 is TGCGCCAGCAGAAGGACAATCAATGAAAAACTGTTTTTT.

The chain combines TRBV29-1 with TRBJ2-5; D possibly corresponds to TRBD2 (6 bases). The length of the CDR3 is 10 residues. The germline CDR1 and CDR2 sequences are SQVTM and ANQGSEA. V was shortened by 8 bases and J by 11 bases, with 15 bases between the two germline ends. This chain's CDR3 is CSPFPREQYF. In DNA form, the CDR3 reads TGCAGCCCATTCCCCCGGGAGCAGTACTTC.

The rearrangement joins TRBV18 to TRBJ1-1; D is perhaps TRBD1 (6 bases). CDR3 length: 15 residues. The germline V gene has CDR1 KGHSH and CDR2 LQKENI. The V end was cut by 3 bases, the J end by 5 bases, with 16 bases between. CDR3 sequence reads: CASSPNAGDGTEAFF. CDR3 nucleotides: TGTGCCAGCTCACCTAATGCAGGGGACGGGACTGAAGCTTTCTTT.

The chain combines TRBV7-2 with TRBJ1-5; no firm D call. The CDR3 loop spans 13 amino acids. Germline V gives CDR1 SGHTA, CDR2 FQGNSA. The V and J ends lost 5 bases and 4 bases respectively, with 9 bases between them. Here the CDR3 DNA reads TGTGCCAGCAGCGTCGAACGGAATCAGCCCCAGCATTTT. Its protein is CASSVERNQPQHF. The entire variable domain, with the rest obtained from reference TRBV7-2 and TRBJ1-5, is as follows: GAGVSQSPSNKVTEKGKDVELRCDPISGHTALYWYRQSLGQGLEFLIYFQGNSAPDKSGLPSDRFSAERTGGSVSTLTIQRTQQEDSAVYLCASSVERNQPQHFGDGTRLSIL.

CDR3 bases: TGTGCCAGCAGTCCTCCGGGACAGCGCAATCAGCCCCAGCATTTT. It codes for CASSPPGQRNQPQHF. The chain carries TRBV27 and TRBJ1-5; 7 bases are a match to TRBD1. The V gene's germline CDR1 is MNHEY and CDR2 SMNVEV (reference sequence). This CDR3 has 15 amino acids. The V and J ends lost 5 bases and 2 bases, in that order; junction bases with no gene match: 6.

The chain recombines TRBV29-1 with TRBJ2-1; perhaps TRBD1 as D (6 bases). The germline V gene has CDR1 SQVTM and CDR2 ANQGSEA. This CDR3 region has 13 residues. V gave up 5 bases and J gave up 3 bases, with 11 bases separating them. The CDR3: CSVLDSRYNEQFF. DNA for the CDR3: TGCAGCGTTCTGGACAGCCGCTACAATGAGCAGTTCTTC.

The chain is built from TRBV7-2 and TRBJ1-2, with D unclear. Germline CDR1 is SGHTA and CDR2 is FQGNSA. This CDR3 has 14 amino acids. V lost 3 bases to trimming and J lost 6 bases, with 14 bases between them. The DNA of the CDR3 is TGTGCCAGCAGCTTGATTCCCGGGATCGATGGCTACACCTTC. Translating gives CASSLIPGIDGYTF. Combining the CDR3 with reference TRBV7-2 and TRBJ1-2 gives the whole variable domain GAGVSQSPSNKVTEKGKDVELRCDPISGHTALYWYRQSLGQGLEFLIYFQGNSAPDKSGLPSDRFSAERTGGSVSTLTIQRTQQEDSAVYLCASSLIPGIDGYTFGSGTRLTVV.

V is TRBV5-1 and J is TRBJ2-1; D is possibly TRBD1 (6 bases). The CDR3 length is 15 residues. Trimming took 4 bases from V and 0 from J, leaving 11 bases between them. Germline V gene data show CDR1 as SGHRS and CDR2 as YFSETQ. CDR3 in amino acids: CASSQTGSSYNEQFF. The CDR3 DNA reads TGCGCCAGCAGCCAAACAGGGAGCTCCTACAATGAGCAGTTCTTC.

V usage is TRBV5-1 and J usage is TRBJ1-1; D gene uncertain. The V end lost 0 bases, the J end lost 1 base, and 7 bases lay between the germline ends. This CDR3 spans 14 amino acids. The germline CDR1 and CDR2 sequences are SGHRS and YFSETQ. CDR3 DNA sequence: TGCGCCAGCAGCTTGGGGACGGCGAACACTGAAGCTTTCTTT. Its translation is CASSLGTANTEAFF.

The chain uses TRBV30 and TRBJ2-4, with no clear D. The CDR3 length is 13 residues. Germline V gives CDR1 GTSNPN, CDR2 SVGIG (reference sequence). The V end was cut by 0 bases, the J end by 5 bases, with 8 bases between. DNA of the CDR3: TGTGCCTGGAGTGTTGCCGCCCAAAACATTCAGTACTTC. Protein sequence: CAWSVAAQNIQYF.

This chain links TRBV7-3 with TRBJ2-5; 13 bases align to TRBD2. The trim removed 5 bases at V and 3 bases at J, leaving 6 bases unmatched. CDR3 length: 16 amino acids. Germline V gene lookup returns CDR1 SGHTA and CDR2 FQGTGA. CDR3 sequence (DNA): TGTGCCAGCAGCCCGGGACTAGCGGGGACAAAAGAGACCCAGTACTTC. This sequence encodes CASSPGLAGTKETQYF.

The chain employs TRBV7-8 and TRBJ2-2; TRBD2 aligns across 7 bases. Germline CDR1 reads SGHVS; CDR2 reads FQNEAQ. The CDR3 is 15 amino acids. J was trimmed by 4 bases and V by 4 bases; bases with no gene match: 6. CDR3 DNA sequence: TGTGCCAGCAGCTGGGAGGGGCCCGGCACCGGGGAGCTGTTTTTT. As protein: CASSWEGPGTGELFF.

The chain carries TRBV11-2 and TRBJ1-2; tentatively, D is TRBD1 (5 bases). This CDR3 is 13 amino acids long. V lost 4 bases, J lost 7 bases, and 13 bases lay in between. Germline V gene lookup returns CDR1 SGHAT and CDR2 FQNNGV. In DNA form, the CDR3 reads TGTGCCAGCAGCTCCACATTGACAGCTGGCTACACCTTC. Its protein is CASSSTLTAGYTF.

The genes are TRBV5-1 and TRBJ1-6; 9 bases line up with TRBD1. This CDR3 spans 15 amino acids. V lost 0 bases, J lost 8 bases, and 3 bases stayed unmatched. The germline gives CDR1 SGHRS, CDR2 YFSETQ. CDR3 nucleotides: TGCGCCAGCAGCTTGGAGCGGACAGGGGATTCACCCCTCCACTTT. Protein sequence: CASSLERTGDSPLHF.

V gene TRBV6-5 combines with J gene TRBJ1-1; the D is unclear. The CDR3 is 14 amino acids. V lost 0 bases and J 7 bases, leaving 12 bases between the germline ends. CDR1 and CDR2 from the germline V gene are MNHEY and SVGAGI. The DNA for the CDR3 is TGTGCCAGCAGTTACTCCCTCCCCGGGCTTGAAGCTTTCTTT. Translated, it gives CASSYSLPGLEAFF.

This chain links TRBV6-5 with TRBJ1-1; 7 nucleotides align to TRBD1. The CDR3 is made up of 15 amino acids. The trim removed 6 bases at V and 1 base at J, leaving 8 bases unmatched. Germline values: CDR1 MNHEY, CDR2 SVGAGI. CDR3 nucleotides: TGTGCCAGCAGCCGGGACAGCCTTAGGAACACTGAAGCTTTCTTT. It codes for CASSRDSLRNTEAFF.

The rearrangement joins TRBV2 to TRBJ1-4; TRBD1 agrees at 7 bases. Germline V lookup: CDR1 SNHLY, CDR2 FYNNEI. This CDR3 is built from 15 residues. V lost 6 bases to trimming and J lost 3 bases; unmatched junction nucleotides: 7. CDR3 bases: TGTGCCAGCAGCGACCGACAGGGTTCTAATGAAAAACTGTTTTTT. This sequence encodes CASSDRQGSNEKLFF.

Concerning this clone itself: Other DNA sequences of this sample code for an identical CDR3. The chain joins TRBV27 to TRBJ2-5, with D possibly being TRBD2 (5 bases). Trimming cost V 5 bases and J 4 bases, with 17 bases left between them. The CDR3 runs 15 residues. Germline CDR1 MNHEY, CDR2 SMNVEV (reference sequence). The CDR3 region has the DNA TGTGCCAGCAGTGGTACTCGACTAAAGGGAGAGACCCAGTACTTC. It codes for CASSGTRLKGETQYF.

V and J are TRBV5-1 and TRBJ1-2; D ambiguous. CDR3 size: 14 residues. Germline CDR1 reads SGHRS; CDR2 reads YFSETQ. Trimming stripped 0 bases from V and 4 bases from J, with 10 bases between. The CDR3 protein is CASSLVAGGYGYTF. The CDR3 DNA reads as TGCGCCAGCAGCTTGGTCGCAGGCGGCTATGGCTACACCTTC.

The genes are TRBV7-9 and TRBJ2-1; D perhaps matches TRBD2 (5 bases). V dropped 5 bases and J dropped 1 base, with 15 bases sitting between them. The CDR3 is made up of 16 amino acids. Germline assignment: CDR1 SEHNR and CDR2 FQNEAQ (reference sequence). CDR3 sequence: CASSRTRVGSYNEQFF. DNA for the CDR3: TGTGCCAGCAGCCGAACTAGAGTCGGGTCCTACAATGAGCAGTTCTTC.